Shown below are 32 T cell receptor beta chains from a single sample sequenced in a study of Tregs in tolerant kidney transplant recipients. Sequencing used immunoSEQ multiplex PCR; TCRdb keeps in-frame clones, though not all of them. Here the sample spans 4,000 to 5,500 clones, under 45% being singletons. What these receptors recognize is not known. The material sequenced was CD8+ T cells from blood cultured with allogeneic cells. These receptors were collected from a human donor in good health.

Written as DNA, the CDR3 is TGTGCCAGCAGTTTAGCAAGTCGGGTCCAATACTACGAGCAGTACTTC. This translates into CASSLASRVQYYEQYF. The chain is built from TRBV28 and TRBJ2-7, with no clear D. Per germline, CDR1 MDHEN and CDR2 SYDVKM. The length of the CDR3 is 16 residues. With 2 bases removed from V and 3 bases from J, the gap between germline ends came to 17 bases.

The J gene is TRBJ2-7, the V gene TRBV21-1; the D call of TRBD1 is as the table states it, not checked on the DNA. TRBV21-1 is tagged as a pseudogene. This CDR3 has 16 amino acids. The CDR3 region has the DNA TGTGCCAGCAGCCCAGAGACGACCGGGACACCCTACGAGCAGTACTTC. Its protein product is CASSPETTGTPYEQYF.

As for this clone: A junction boundary mismatches the germline segment, possibly from a read error. This sample includes further DNA sequences coding for the same CDR3. The chain has TRBV5-1 and TRBJ1-4; 11 nucleotides agree with TRBD1. This CDR3 contains 15 residues. Germline loops: CDR1 SGHRS, CDR2 YFSETQ. CDR3 in amino acids: CASSLPGQGDEKLFF. CDR3 in DNA: TGTGCCAGCAGCCTACCGGGACAGGGGGACGAAAAACTGTTTTTT.

The V gene is TRBV11-1, the J gene TRBJ1-2, with no clear D. V shed 3 bases and J shed 2 bases, with 13 bases lying between them. The CDR3 has 15 residues. Germline V CDR1 and CDR2: SGHAT, FQDESV (reference sequence). In nucleotides, the CDR3 is TGTGCCAGCAGCTTGGAATTCTGGGCAAACTATGGCTACACCTTC. Translated: CASSLEFWANYGYTF. The whole variable domain, filled in from reference TRBV11-1 and TRBJ1-2, reads EAEVAQSPRYKITEKSQAVAFWCDPISGHATLYWYRQILGQGPELLVQFQDESVVDDSQLPKDRFSAERLKGVDSTLKIQPAELGDSAMYLCASSLEFWANYGYTFGSGTRLTVV.

The chain employs TRBV6-9 and TRBJ1-2; no clear D. V gave up 6 bases and J gave up 4 bases, with 18 bases separating them. The CDR3 length is 15 residues. Germline-derived CDR1 and CDR2 are MNHGY and SVAAGI. This chain's CDR3 is CASSPAQAAGYGYTF. The CDR3 region has the DNA TGTGCCAGCAGCCCCGCGCAGGCAGCGGGCTATGGCTACACCTTC.

This clone was counted between two and nine times. This rearrangement joins TRBV13 to TRBJ2-3, with 13 nucleotides matching TRBD2. The CDR3 covers 18 residues. Germline CDR1 is PRHDT and CDR2 is FYEKMQ (reference sequence). The trim removed 2 bases at V and 5 bases at J, leaving 10 bases unmatched. The CDR3 spells CASSLYSTSGGAEDTQYF. The CDR3 DNA sequence: TGTGCCAGCAGCTTATACTCCACTAGCGGGGGGGCAGAAGATACGCAGTATTTT.

This clone is medium-sized (0.01 to 0.1%) by share. The chain joins TRBV6-5 to TRBJ1-2; D remains unclear. V lost 6 bases and J lost 4, with 18 bases in between. The CDR3 loop spans 15 amino acids. Germline CDR1 reads MNHEY; CDR2 reads SVGAGI. The CDR3 nucleotides read TGTGCCAGCAGCCCCGCGCAGGCAGCGGGCTATGGCTACACCTTC. It encodes CASSPAQAAGYGYTF.

The V call is TRBV9, the J call TRBJ1-1; D not certain. Trimming shortened V by 0 bases and J by 4 bases, and 7 bases separated the two germline ends. CDR3 length: 13 amino acids. The germline V gene encodes CDR1 SGDLS and CDR2 YYNGEE. The CDR3 coding sequence is TGTGCCAGCAGCGTAGGCCCTTCCACTGAAGCTTTCTTT. It is translated as CASSVGPSTEAFF.

The chain employs TRBV7-2 and TRBJ2-1; the D is unclear. Per the germline V gene, CDR1 is SGHTA and CDR2 is FQGNSA. The CDR3 consists of 11 residues. V was cut by 3 bases and J by 12 bases, with 9 bases left in between. The CDR3 DNA is TGTGCCAGCAGCTTGACGGGCCGGCAGTTCTTC. As protein: CASSLTGRQFF.

This rearrangement joins TRBV7-3 to TRBJ2-3, with 10 bases matching TRBD1. CDR3 length equals 17 residues. Germline V gives CDR1 SGHTA, CDR2 FQGTGA. V shed 2 bases, J shed 1 base, and the junction held 6 bases outside the gene matches. The CDR3 loop is CASSLAGGTGGTDTQYF. CDR3 sequence (DNA): TGTGCCAGCAGCTTAGCGGGTGGGACAGGGGGCACAGATACGCAGTATTTT.

This chain joins TRBV2 and TRBJ2-3; D uncertain. Between the trimmed V and J ends, which lost 6 bases and 0 bases, there was a span of 10 bases. This CDR3 comprises 14 residues. Looked up from germline, CDR1 is SNHLY and CDR2 is FYNNEI. Here the CDR3 DNA reads TGTGCCAGCAGCTTGGGCTCTAGCACAGATACGCAGTATTTT. Protein sequence: CASSLGSSTDTQYF.

The V and J genes are TRBV13 and TRBJ2-7; 8 nucleotides line up with TRBD2. The CDR3 loop spans 15 amino acids. After removal of 6 bases from V and 2 bases from J, the junction contained 9 bases not matched to a gene. Germline CDR1 reads PRHDT; CDR2 reads FYEKMQ (reference sequence). In DNA, the CDR3 is TGTGCCAGCAGAGTCGACCGGGAGGGTCCCTACGAGCAGTACTTC. Translated: CASRVDREGPYEQYF.

This clone showed up just a few times. It differs at one base from a far larger clone, so likely a read error. The gene calls are TRBV5-1 and TRBJ2-5; weak D call: TRBD2 (5 bases). Trimming took off 1 base at V and 5 bases at J, with 15 bases between the two ends. CDR1 is SGHRS and CDR2 is YFSETQ in the germline V gene. This CDR3 contains 15 residues. The CDR3 spells CASSLFETGGETQYF. The CDR3 bases are TGCGCCAGCAGCTTGTTCGAAACCGGCGGGGAGACCCAGTACTTC.

Worth noting for this clone: A much larger clone lies one base from this, so it may be a read error. J is TRBJ2-7 and V is TRBV27, with 7 positions matching TRBD2. The CDR3 contains 13 residues. V trimming: 4 bases; J trimming: 6 bases; junction bases outside the gene matches: 6. The germline V gene has CDR1 MNHEY and CDR2 SMNVEV (reference sequence). The CDR3: CASSWAGGGEQYF. For the CDR3, the DNA is TGTGCCAGCAGTTGGGCAGGCGGGGGCGAGCAGTACTTC.

V gene TRBV2 combines with J gene TRBJ2-7; tentative D call: TRBD2 (5 bases). Germline CDR1 and CDR2: SNHLY and FYNNEI. Trimming stripped 7 bases from V and 0 bases from J, with 19 bases between. The CDR3 is made up of 16 amino acids. In DNA, the CDR3 is TGTGCCAGCATCCCAGGAGCGGTAGAAGGCTCCTACGAGCAGTACTTC. It yields the protein CASIPGAVEGSYEQYF.

By share, this clone counts as medium-sized. The chain couples TRBV5-1 to TRBJ1-1; 8 bases line up with TRBD1. Looked up from germline, CDR1 is SGHRS and CDR2 is YFSETQ. CDR3 length: 15 amino acids. With V trimmed by 6 bases and J by 4 bases, 11 bases remained unmatched. The CDR3 DNA reads as TGCGCCAGCACCCAAGGACAGGGTTTTGGCACTGAAGCTTTCTTT. This gives the protein CASTQGQGFGTEAFF.

This sequence joins TRBV2 and TRBJ2-1, with D unclear. The length of the CDR3 is 14 residues. The V and J ends lost 4 bases and 3 bases respectively, with 10 bases between them. Germline CDR1 SNHLY, CDR2 FYNNEI. CDR3 loop: CASSVYWGYNEQFF. The CDR3 nucleotides read TGTGCCAGCAGTGTCTACTGGGGCTACAATGAGCAGTTCTTC.

This clone is large by share. This chain connects TRBV9 to TRBJ1-5; D not resolved. Germline-derived CDR1 and CDR2 are SGDLS and YYNGEE. With 0 bases removed from V and 1 base from J, the gap between germline ends came to 5 bases. This CDR3 spans 14 amino acids. The CDR3 bases are TGTGCCAGCAGCGTAGGGTGGAGCAATCAGCCCCAGCATTTT. Translating gives CASSVGWSNQPQHF.

The chain is built from TRBV6-5 and TRBJ1-4, with no clear D. Between the trimmed V and J ends, which lost 3 bases and 8 bases, there was a span of 16 bases. Germline CDR1 reads MNHEY; CDR2 reads SVGAGI. The CDR3 length is 15 residues. The CDR3 spells CASSYSWGNKEKLFF. The CDR3 DNA follows: TGTGCCAGCAGTTATTCTTGGGGAAATAAAGAAAAACTGTTTTTT.

The V and J genes are TRBV5-1 and TRBJ2-3, with 10 bases that match TRBD2. In germline, CDR1 is SGHRS, CDR2 YFSETQ. The V gene end was trimmed by 6 bases and the J gene end by 4 bases; junction bases not matched to a gene: 5. This CDR3 has 14 residues. This chain's CDR3 is CASTSGGASDTQYF. As DNA, the CDR3 is TGCGCCAGCACGAGCGGGGGGGCCTCAGATACGCAGTATTTT.

This clone was seen a few times. The chain recombines TRBV7-9 with TRBJ1-6; perhaps TRBD1 as D (6 bases). Deletions cut 6 bases from V and 8 bases from J, with 17 bases between. The CDR3 is 15 amino acids. Germline V gene data show CDR1 as SEHNR and CDR2 as FQNEAQ (reference sequence). The CDR3 protein is CASRASGVRDSPLHF. The CDR3 nucleotides read TGTGCCAGCAGAGCGTCAGGGGTTCGAGATTCACCCCTCCACTTT.

The chain links TRBV9 to TRBJ2-7, with D possibly called TRBD1 or TRBD2 (5 bases each). V shed 0 bases and J shed 7 bases, with 14 bases lying between them. The CDR3 runs to 14 residues. The germline gives CDR1 SGDLS, CDR2 YYNGEE. CDR3 in DNA: TGTGCCAGCAGCGTAGTAGGGGACCCACGGGAGCAGTACTTC. Its protein product is CASSVVGDPREQYF.

This rearrangement joins TRBV2 to TRBJ2-5; TRBD2 agrees at 14 bases. CDR3 size: 15 residues. Per germline, CDR1 SNHLY and CDR2 FYNNEI. Germline trimming cut 6 bases from V and 5 bases from J; bases unmatched to any gene: 5. The CDR3: CASSPGLAGDETQYF. The DNA for the CDR3 is TGTGCCAGCAGCCCGGGACTAGCGGGAGATGAGACCCAGTACTTC.

The V and J genes are TRBV7-3 and TRBJ2-5; TRBD2 might be the D (5 bases). The CDR3 is 15 residues long. The germline V gene encodes CDR1 SGHTA and CDR2 FQGTGA. V gave up 5 bases and J gave up 4 bases, with 17 bases separating them. The CDR3 nucleotides are TGTGCCAGCAGCCTAGAGAGGGTGTTGGGAGAGACCCAGTACTTC. Amino acids: CASSLERVLGETQYF.

This chain connects TRBV13 to TRBJ2-7; D uncertain. The CDR3 totals 12 residues. Germline values: CDR1 PRHDT, CDR2 FYEKMQ (reference sequence). The ends were cut back, 4 bases at V and 1 base at J, with 5 bases in the middle. CDR3 sequence (DNA): TGTGCCAGCAGCTCCATATCCTACGAGCAGTACTTC. It specifies CASSSISYEQYF.

By sample fraction, this clone is medium-sized. CDR3 DNA sequence: TGTGCCAGCAGCCACTCGACGGAACCTTACAATGAGCAGTTCTTC. Translating it yields CASSHSTEPYNEQFF. The rearrangement joins TRBV7-9 to TRBJ2-1; D gene unclear. The V and J ends lost 5 bases and 4 bases respectively, with 15 bases between them. The CDR3 totals 15 residues. Per germline, CDR1 SEHNR and CDR2 FQNEAQ (reference sequence).

The chain combines TRBV5-3 with TRBJ1-4, with TRBD1 matching over 11 bases. TRBV5-3 is an ORF, with its function uncertain. V dropped 8 bases and J dropped 8; count of bases not matched to a gene: 11. CDR3 length: 15 residues. DNA of the CDR3: TGTGCCAGCAGCCTACCGGGACAGGGGGACGAAAAACTGTTTTTT. Translating it yields CASSLPGQGDEKLFF.

The V and J genes are TRBV11-2 and TRBJ2-7; D is possibly TRBD2 (7 bases). CDR3 size: 14 residues. Germline loops: CDR1 SGHAT, CDR2 FQNNGV. Trimming removed 1 base from V and 5 bases from J, with 12 bases in between. CDR3 nucleotides: TGTGCCAGCAGCTTAGTTCCGGGGGGCAACGAGCAGTACTTC. This encodes CASSLVPGGNEQYF.

The rearrangement uses TRBV7-2 and TRBJ1-4; possible D gene TRBD1, 5 bases. V dropped 4 bases and J dropped 5 bases, with 14 bases sitting between them. The CDR3 contains 15 residues. Germline V lookup: CDR1 SGHTA, CDR2 FQGNSA. DNA of the CDR3: TGTGCCAGCAGCTCCCGGGGAGGGGTGAATGAAAAACTGTTTTTT. It yields the protein CASSSRGGVNEKLFF.

This clone is medium-sized. The CDR3 bases are TGTGCCAGCAGCTTAGAGAGCTCCTACGAGCAGTACTTC. Translating gives CASSLESSYEQYF. The rearrangement joins TRBV13 to TRBJ2-7, with D unclear. The germline V gene encodes CDR1 PRHDT and CDR2 FYEKMQ (reference sequence). The V end lost 1 base, the J end lost 0 bases, and 4 bases lay between the germline ends. The CDR3 runs to 13 residues.

The J gene is TRBJ1-1, the V gene TRBV4-3; D not certain. V was trimmed by 1 base and J by 8 bases, leaving 5 bases between them. Germline CDR1 LGHNA, CDR2 YSLEER. This CDR3 is built from 11 residues. CDR3: CASSQGVEAFF. The DNA of the CDR3 is TGCGCCAGCAGCCAAGGGGTCGAAGCTTTCTTT.

The rearrangement joins TRBV7-9 to TRBJ2-1; D call uncertain. The CDR3 spans 14 residues. Germline loops: CDR1 SEHNR, CDR2 FQNEAQ (reference sequence). The V gene lost 1 base and the J gene lost 3 bases, with 7 bases spanning the gap. This CDR3 is CASSLVLDYNEQFF. CDR3 bases: TGTGCCAGCAGCTTAGTATTGGACTACAATGAGCAGTTCTTC.